This T cell receptor beta chain was recovered during a study of technical replicates of blood from a few donors. V dropped 5 bases and J dropped 4 bases, with 12 bases sitting between them. CDR1 PRHDT and CDR2 FYEKMQ come from the germline V gene (reference sequence). The CDR3 has 14 amino acids. The data were produced by immunoSEQ multiplex PCR, yet TCRdb's version contains in-frame clones alone and is incomplete. The sample consists of roughly 80,000 clones, about 91% of them appearing once. The clonotype was recovered from a human donor in good health. V usage is TRBV13 and J usage is TRBJ1-3; D remains ambiguous. The sample taken for sequencing was T cells isolated from PBMCs. DNA of the CDR3: TGTGCCAGCAGCCCTCAGATATCAGGAAACACCATATATTTT. Translating it yields CASSPQISGNTIYF. The whole variable domain, remainder taken from reference TRBV13 and TRBJ1-3, is AAGVIQSPRHLIKEKRETATLKCYPIPRHDTVYWYQQGPGQDPQFLISFYEKMQSDKGSIPDRFSAQQFSDYHSELNMSSLELGDSALYFCASSPQISGNTIYFGEGSWLTVV.